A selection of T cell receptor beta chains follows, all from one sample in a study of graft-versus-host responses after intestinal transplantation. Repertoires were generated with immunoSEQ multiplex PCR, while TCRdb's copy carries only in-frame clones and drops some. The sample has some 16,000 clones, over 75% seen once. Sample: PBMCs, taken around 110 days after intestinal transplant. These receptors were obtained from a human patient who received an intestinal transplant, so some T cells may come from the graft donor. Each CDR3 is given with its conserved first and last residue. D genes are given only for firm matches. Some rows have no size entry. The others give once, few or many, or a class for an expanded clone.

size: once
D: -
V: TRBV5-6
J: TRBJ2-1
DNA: TGTGCCAGCAGCTACCTAGAGTCCCCCTACAATGAGCAGTTCTTC
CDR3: CASSYLESPYNEQFF

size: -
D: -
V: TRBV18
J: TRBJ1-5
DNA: TGTGCCAGCTCACCTAAGGATGGAGGAAGCAATCAGCCCCAGCATTTT
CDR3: CASSPKDGGSNQPQHF

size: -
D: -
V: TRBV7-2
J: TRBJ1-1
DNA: TGTGCCAGCAGGCTTGGGGCTATGTCGCTTGAAGCTTTCTTT
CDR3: CASRLGAMSLEAFF

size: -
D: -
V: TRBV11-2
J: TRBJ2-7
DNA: TGTGCCAGCAGCTTAGTTATCGACGAGCAGTACTTC
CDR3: CASSLVIDEQYF

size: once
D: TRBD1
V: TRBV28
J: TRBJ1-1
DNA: TGTGCCAGCAGCCTAGACAGGGGCTTAACCAACACTGAAGCTTTCTTT
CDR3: CASSLDRGLTNTEAFF

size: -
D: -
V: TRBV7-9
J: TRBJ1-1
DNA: TGTGCCAGCAGCCACAGCGGGACGGCGAACACTGAAGCTTTCTTT
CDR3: CASSHSGTANTEAFF

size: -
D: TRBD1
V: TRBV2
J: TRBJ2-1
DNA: TGTGCCAGTGACTACAGGGGGCGGGTGGATGAGCAGTTCTTC
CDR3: CASDYRGRVDEQFF

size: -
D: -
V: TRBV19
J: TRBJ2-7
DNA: TGTGCCAGTAGTCCCGAGCTCAGGGGGGCCGCCTACGAGCAGTACTTC
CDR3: CASSPELRGAAYEQYF

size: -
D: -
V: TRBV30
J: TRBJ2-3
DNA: TGTGCCTGGAGTGTACCGGGCAGGGGCACAGATACGCAGTATTTT
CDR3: CAWSVPGRGTDTQYF

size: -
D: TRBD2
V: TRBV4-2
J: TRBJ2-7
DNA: TGTGCCAGCAGCCAGTTACTAAGTAGCGGGGGGTTACCCTACGAGCAGTACTTC
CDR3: CASSQLLSSGGLPYEQYF

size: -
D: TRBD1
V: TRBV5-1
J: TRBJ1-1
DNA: TGCGCCAGCAGCACGCACAGGGGTGGGACTGAAGCTTTCTTT
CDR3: CASSTHRGGTEAFF

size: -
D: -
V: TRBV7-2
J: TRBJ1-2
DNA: TGTGCCAGCAGCTTAGGACAGGCCCCAGCCTATGGCTACACCTTC
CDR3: CASSLGQAPAYGYTF

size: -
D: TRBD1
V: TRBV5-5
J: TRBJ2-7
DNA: TGTGCCAGCAGCTTGGGCGGGGACAGGCGGGAGCAGTACTTC
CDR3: CASSLGGDRREQYF

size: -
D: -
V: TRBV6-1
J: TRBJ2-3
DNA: TGTGCCAGCAGTGATCCGGGACTGGATACGCAGTATTTT
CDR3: CASSDPGLDTQYF

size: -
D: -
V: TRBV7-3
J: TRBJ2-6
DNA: TGTGCCAGCAGCCCCGGGGGTTTCGGGGGCTTGGGTAATGGGGCCAACGTCCTGACTTTC
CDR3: CASSPGGFGGLGNGANVLTF

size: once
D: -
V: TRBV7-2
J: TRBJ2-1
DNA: TGTGCCAGCAGCTTCTCGGGCTACAATGAGCAGTTCTTC
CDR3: CASSFSGYNEQFF

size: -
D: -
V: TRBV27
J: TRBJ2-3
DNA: TGTGCCAGCAGTTTAAAGGGGATAATGGATACGCAGTATTTT
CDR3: CASSLKGIMDTQYF

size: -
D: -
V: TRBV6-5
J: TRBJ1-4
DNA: TGTGCCAGCAGTTATGGGGGGGGCAATGAAAAACTGTTTTTT
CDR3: CASSYGGGNEKLFF

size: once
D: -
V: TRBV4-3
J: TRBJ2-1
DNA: TGCGCCAGGCGAGGGGGGGAGGGGGCCTACAATGAGCAGTTCTTC
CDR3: CARRGGEGAYNEQFF

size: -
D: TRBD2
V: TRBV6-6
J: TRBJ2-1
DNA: TGTGCCAGCAGTCAAACTAGCGGGAGTTACAATGAGCAGTTCTTC
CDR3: CASSQTSGSYNEQFF

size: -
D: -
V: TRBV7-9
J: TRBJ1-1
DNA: TGTGCCAGCAGCTTAGTGAACAAGGTGGCTTTCTTT
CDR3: CASSLVNKVAFF

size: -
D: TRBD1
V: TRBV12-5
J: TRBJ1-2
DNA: TGTGCTAGTGGGAGGGGACAGGGGAACGCTAACTATGGCTACACCTTC
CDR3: CASGRGQGNANYGYTF

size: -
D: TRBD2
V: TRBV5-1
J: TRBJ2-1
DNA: TGCGCCAGCAGCTTGGATTCTAGTAGCGGGAGGGATGAGCAGTTCTTC
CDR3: CASSLDSSSGRDEQFF

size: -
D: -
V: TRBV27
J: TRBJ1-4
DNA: TGTGCCAGCAGCCCCGTACCCCGGGACGAAAAACTGTTTTTT
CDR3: CASSPVPRDEKLFF

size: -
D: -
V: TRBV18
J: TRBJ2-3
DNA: TGTGCCAGCTCACCACCCCCCAGGGATACGCAGTATTTT
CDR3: CASSPPPRDTQYF

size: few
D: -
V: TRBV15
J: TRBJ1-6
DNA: TGTGCCACCAGCAGAGATGATAGGATTAATTCACCCCTCCACTTT
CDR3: CATSRDDRINSPLHF

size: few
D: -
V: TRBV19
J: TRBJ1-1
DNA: TGTGCCAGTAGTATAGGGGGCAACACTGAAGCTTTCTTT
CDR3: CASSIGGNTEAFF

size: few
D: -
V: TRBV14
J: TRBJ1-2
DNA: TGTGCCAGCAGCGTATACAGGAGGGGCGAGAACTATGGCTACACCTTC
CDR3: CASSVYRRGENYGYTF

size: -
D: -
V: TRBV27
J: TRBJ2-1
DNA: TGTGCCAGCAGTTTATTAGCGCTAAGCTCCTACAATGAGCAGTTCTTC
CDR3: CASSLLALSSYNEQFF

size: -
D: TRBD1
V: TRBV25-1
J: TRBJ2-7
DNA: TGTGCCAGCAGTGCGTTCAGGGGGTACGAGCAGTACTTC
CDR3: CASSAFRGYEQYF

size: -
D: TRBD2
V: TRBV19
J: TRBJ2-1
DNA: TGTGCCAGTAGCCCTAGCGGGAGCTCCTACAATGAGCAGTTCTTC
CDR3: CASSPSGSSYNEQFF

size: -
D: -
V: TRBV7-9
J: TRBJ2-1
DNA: TGTGCCAGCAGCTTTCCAGGCCTCTACAATGAGCAGTTCTTC
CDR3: CASSFPGLYNEQFF

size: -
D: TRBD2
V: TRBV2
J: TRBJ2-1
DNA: TGTGTCCAGTTCCGGGACCTTAGCGGGAATGAGCAGTTCTTC
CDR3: CVQFRDLSGNEQFF

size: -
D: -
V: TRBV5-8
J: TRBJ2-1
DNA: TGTGCCAGCAGCTTGTCCGGGAGACCCTCCTACAATGAGCAGTTCTTC
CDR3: CASSLSGRPSYNEQFF

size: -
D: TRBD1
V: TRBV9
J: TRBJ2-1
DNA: TGTGCCAGCAGCGCATTAGGGTCAGGGGGCAATGAGCAGTTCTTC
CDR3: CASSALGSGGNEQFF

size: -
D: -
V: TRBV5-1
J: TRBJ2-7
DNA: TGCGCCAGCAGCTTGTCGGACTATATCTCCTACGAGCAGTACTTC
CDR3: CASSLSDYISYEQYF

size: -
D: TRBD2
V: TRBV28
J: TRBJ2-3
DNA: TGTGCCAGCAGTTTATCCCCTAGCGGGACCGGGGATACGCAGTATTTT
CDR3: CASSLSPSGTGDTQYF

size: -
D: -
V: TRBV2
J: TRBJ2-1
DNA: TGTGCCAGCACTGACGAACAGGCCCACAATGAGCAGTTCTTC
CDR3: CASTDEQAHNEQFF

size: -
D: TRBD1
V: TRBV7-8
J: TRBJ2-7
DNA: TGTGCCAGCAGACGAGGACAGGGGGTTTACGAGCAGTACTTC
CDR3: CASRRGQGVYEQYF

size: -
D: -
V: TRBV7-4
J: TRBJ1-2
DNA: TGTGCCAGCAGCTCCCGACGGGACGGCTATGGCTACACCTTC
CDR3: CASSSRRDGYGYTF

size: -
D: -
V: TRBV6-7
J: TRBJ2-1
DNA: TGTGCCAGCAGTTACTCGGAGGCAGCATCGAGGGAGCAGTTCTTC
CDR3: CASSYSEAASREQFF

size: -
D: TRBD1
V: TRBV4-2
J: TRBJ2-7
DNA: TGTGCCAGCAGCCAAGACAGGGGGAGCTCCTACGAGCAGTACTTC
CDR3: CASSQDRGSSYEQYF

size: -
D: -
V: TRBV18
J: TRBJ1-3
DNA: TGTGCCAGCTCACCCGTGATTAGCGGAAACACCATATATTTT
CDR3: CASSPVISGNTIYF

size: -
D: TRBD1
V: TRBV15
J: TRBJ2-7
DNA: TGTGCCACCAGCAGAGAAGCCGGGACAGGGGGCGCCCAGCAGTACTTC
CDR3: CATSREAGTGGAQQYF

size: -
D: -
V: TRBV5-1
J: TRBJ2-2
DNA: TGCGCCAGCAGCTTGGAGTTCCGGGAGCTGTTTTTT
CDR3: CASSLEFRELFF

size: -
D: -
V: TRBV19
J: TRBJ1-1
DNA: TGTGCCAGTAGTATGTCAGGGCGGACTGAAGCTTTCTTT
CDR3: CASSMSGRTEAFF

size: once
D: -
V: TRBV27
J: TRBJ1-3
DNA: TGTGCCAGCAGTTTATCGCACAACTCTGGAAACACCATATATTTT
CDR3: CASSLSHNSGNTIYF

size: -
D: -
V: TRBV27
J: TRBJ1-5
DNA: TGTGCCAGTAGTTTATCAGGGGTAGAGAGCAATCAGCCCCAGCATTTT
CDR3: CASSLSGVESNQPQHF